The clone carrying this TCR beta chain was seen more than once but under ten times. Individual cDNA molecules were tagged with unique molecular identifiers, the study reported. A single record per CDR3 protein comes from TCRdb applying MiXCR to the 5' RACE reads. The sample lists about 90,000 distinct CDR3 sequences; 13% to 15% were seen once. The sample comes from a study of early T cells in non-severe SARS-CoV-2 infection. V was trimmed by 0 bases and J by 8 bases, leaving 12 bases between them. The V gene's germline CDR1 is SGHRS and CDR2 YFSETQ. The CDR3 totals 14 residues. This sequence was found in an adult who was a healthcare worker with PCR-confirmed SARS-CoV-2 infection or an uninfected control (not recorded which). The V gene is TRBV5-1, the J gene TRBJ2-1, with D perhaps TRBD2 (6 bases). Sequencing was performed on whole blood. The CDR3 protein is CASSLGTIDDEQFF. For the CDR3, the DNA is TGCGCCAGCAGCTTGGGGACTATCGACGATGAGCAGTTCTTC.